The 28 T cell receptor beta chains presented below share a single source sample, sequenced in a study of shared clonotypes between healthy human individuals. Sequencing used immunoSEQ multiplex PCR; TCRdb keeps in-frame clones, though not all of them. The sample includes just over 2,000,000 clones, roughly 94% of them seen just once. Source material: naive CD4+ T cells sorted from blood. Noted subset: CD45RA+ positively selected. The receptor source for this set is a man between 18 and 29 years old in good health.

This chain uses TRBV4-1 with TRBJ2-5, with 7 bases that match TRBD2. The junction had 4 bases not matched to a gene; V was cut back by 1 base and J by 2 bases. The CDR3 has 15 residues. CDR1 is MGHRA and CDR2 is YSYEKL in the germline V gene. This CDR3 reads CASSQGLALQETQYF. DNA for the CDR3: TGCGCCAGCAGCCAAGGACTAGCCCTACAAGAGACCCAGTACTTC.

The chain combines TRBV5-1 with TRBJ2-3; D may be TRBD2 (6 bases). Per the germline V gene, CDR1 is SGHRS and CDR2 is YFSETQ. CDR3 length equals 16 residues. V dropped 4 bases and J dropped 0 bases, with 15 bases sitting between them. The CDR3 DNA is TGCGCCAGCAGCCTGGACGGACTATTGAGCACAGATACGCAGTATTTT. Residues: CASSLDGLLSTDTQYF.

Concerning this clone itself: The sample carries other DNA sequences with the same CDR3. This sequence joins TRBV6-5 and TRBJ1-1; TRBD1 is a possible D gene (5 bases). Germline values: CDR1 MNHEY, CDR2 SVGAGI. CDR3 length: 15 amino acids. Trimming left V 0 bases short and J 0 bases short, with 8 bases between. The CDR3 nucleotides are TGTGCCAGCAGTTACTCCACGGGGCTGAACACTGAAGCTTTCTTT. It yields the protein CASSYSTGLNTEAFF.

The gene calls are TRBV13 and TRBJ1-2; no reliable D call. The CDR3 loop spans 13 amino acids. V shed 4 bases and J shed 7 bases, with 13 bases lying between them. Per germline, CDR1 PRHDT and CDR2 FYEKMQ (reference sequence). CDR3 amino acids: CASSSRPTSGYTF. The CDR3 nucleotides are TGTGCCAGCAGCTCCAGGCCCACTTCTGGCTACACCTTC.

The V gene is TRBV10-3, the J gene TRBJ2-7; D is possibly TRBD1 or TRBD2 (5 bases each). The germline CDR1 and CDR2 sequences are ENHRY and SYGVKD. Deletions cut 0 bases from V and 5 bases from J, with 11 bases between. This CDR3 has 14 residues. CDR3: CAISESRGFNEQYF. CDR3 coding DNA: TGTGCCATCAGTGAGTCGAGGGGATTTAACGAGCAGTACTTC.

The chain combines TRBV5-1 with TRBJ2-5; 9 nucleotides agree with TRBD2. The CDR3 length is 15 residues. Trimming at V came to 6 bases and at J to 5 bases, leaving 11 bases not matched to a gene. From germline, CDR1 is SGHRS and CDR2 YFSETQ. CDR3 sequence: CASTIWRGGRETQYF. CDR3 nucleotide sequence: TGCGCCAGCACTATATGGCGGGGGGGCCGGGAGACCCAGTACTTC.

The gene calls are TRBV10-3 and TRBJ2-5; D is unclear. The germline CDR1 and CDR2 sequences are ENHRY and SYGVKD. This CDR3 has 12 residues. The ends were cut back, 0 bases at V and 14 bases at J, with 13 bases in the middle. The CDR3 protein is CAISESGLSQYF. The CDR3 DNA is TGTGCCATCAGTGAGTCGGGGTTAAGCCAATACTTC.

The J gene is TRBJ1-2, the V gene TRBV19; tentative D call: TRBD1 (5 bases). CDR1 LNHDA and CDR2 SQIVND come from the germline V gene (reference sequence). The CDR3 consists of 12 residues. The V end was cut by 5 bases, the J end by 6 bases, with 10 bases between. This CDR3 reads CASSPQGNGYTF. DNA for the CDR3: TGTGCCAGTAGTCCTCAGGGAAATGGCTACACCTTC.

The chain is built from TRBV7-3 and TRBJ2-1; D remains unclear. The V gene's germline CDR1 is SGHTA and CDR2 FQGTGA. V was cut by 5 bases and J by 5 bases, with 10 bases left in between. This CDR3 has 13 residues. The CDR3 bases are TGTGCCAGCAGCCCCCGGCCCAACAATGAGCAGTTCTTC. It specifies CASSPRPNNEQFF.

V is TRBV5-1 and J is TRBJ2-1; D gene uncertain. Germline V gene data show CDR1 as SGHRS and CDR2 as YFSETQ. Trimming left V 5 bases short and J 1 base short, with 10 bases between. The CDR3 is 14 residues long. CDR3 in DNA: TGCGCCAGCAGGCCGGCCCTTTCCTACAATGAGCAGTTCTTC. Translation: CASRPALSYNEQFF.

The rearrangement joins TRBV7-3 to TRBJ2-2, with D possibly TRBD1 on 6 matching bases. CDR1 is SGHTA, CDR2 FQGTGA, per germline. V lost 0 bases to trimming and J lost 1 base, with 9 bases between them. This CDR3 is 16 amino acids long. CDR3 in DNA: TGTGCCAGCAGCTTAACCTCGACAGGGAACACCGGGGAGCTGTTTTTT. This codes for CASSLTSTGNTGELFF.

DNA for the CDR3: TGCGCCAGCAGCTTCGGAAAGACAGGGAAGGGTGAAAAACTGTTTTTT. Its protein product is CASSFGKTGKGEKLFF. This chain connects TRBV5-1 to TRBJ1-4, with 7 bases aligning to TRBD1. The junction had 11 bases not matched to a gene; V was cut back by 2 bases and J by 7 bases. Germline V gene sequence: CDR1 SGHRS, CDR2 YFSETQ. This CDR3 has 16 residues.

This clone was observed once. J is TRBJ1-2 and V is TRBV2, with D perhaps matching TRBD1 (6 bases). The germline V gene encodes CDR1 SNHLY and CDR2 FYNNEI. V gave up 6 bases and J gave up 7 bases, with 12 bases separating them. The CDR3 is made up of 12 amino acids. The CDR3 DNA reads as TGTGCCAGCAGGATGGGAGGGGGTGGCTACACCTTC. Translation: CASRMGGGGYTF.

The chain employs TRBV2 and TRBJ2-3; D not resolved. CDR1 is SNHLY and CDR2 is FYNNEI in the germline V gene. V lost 2 bases and J lost 6, with 12 bases in between. This CDR3 spans 14 amino acids. CDR3 DNA sequence: TGTGCCAGCAGTGAAATCAGTTCTAAGGATACGCAGTATTTT. Translation: CASSEISSKDTQYF. Using reference TRBV2 and TRBJ2-3 for the parts outside the CDR3, the full variable domain is EPEVTQTPSHQVTQMGQEVILRCVPISNHLYFYWYRQILGQKVEFLVSFYNNEISEKSEIFDDQFSVERPDGSNFTLKIRSTKLEDSAMYFCASSEISSKDTQYFGPGTRLTVL.

The chain couples TRBV28 to TRBJ2-3; 7 nucleotides match TRBD1. Trimming cost V 1 base and J 1 base; bases outside gene matches: 5. The V gene's germline CDR1 is MDHEN and CDR2 SYDVKM. CDR3 size: 16 residues. This CDR3 is CASSLSKGAGTDTQYF. Here the CDR3 DNA reads TGTGCCAGCAGTTTATCCAAGGGGGCGGGCACAGATACGCAGTATTTT.

This clone was found many times. V gene TRBV5-4 combines with J gene TRBJ1-2; D call uncertain. Germline V gene lookup returns CDR1 SGHNT and CDR2 YYREEE (reference sequence). The germline V and J ends were trimmed by 4 bases and 3 bases, with 16 bases remaining between them. This CDR3 contains 15 residues. The CDR3 nucleotides are TGTGCCAGCAGCCCTGGCCTAGAGGGTCACTATGGCTACACCTTC. Translated: CASSPGLEGHYGYTF.

The chain has TRBV2 and TRBJ2-5; 13 nucleotides align to TRBD2. The DNA end favors TRBJ2-7, so the J call may be wrong. The CDR3 runs to 16 residues. Germline CDR1 SNHLY, CDR2 FYNNEI. The CDR3 DNA reads as TGTGCCAGCAGTGTACTAGCGGGAGGGCCCGCCTACGAGCAGTACTTC. This encodes CASSVLAGGPAYEQYF.

V and J are TRBV6-5 and TRBJ1-2; perhaps TRBD1 as D (6 bases). Germline V CDR1 and CDR2: MNHEY, SVGAGI. This CDR3 is built from 14 residues. V was pared by 0 bases and J by 7 bases, with 12 bases between. CDR3 sequence (DNA): TGTGCCAGCAGTTACTCAGGGGGGATGGCTGGCTACACCTTC. Translated: CASSYSGGMAGYTF.

This rearrangement joins TRBV30 to TRBJ2-7; 14 nucleotides align to TRBD2. Germline V gene sequence: CDR1 GTSNPN, CDR2 SVGIG (reference sequence). The V segment lost 4 bases and the J segment 2 bases; nucleotides outside the gene matches: 4. The CDR3 runs 15 residues. The CDR3 region is CAWNPGLAGAYEQYF. CDR3 bases: TGTGCCTGGAACCCGGGACTAGCGGGAGCCTACGAGCAGTACTTC.

The J gene is TRBJ2-4, the V gene TRBV28; 10 positions match TRBD2. This CDR3 comprises 16 residues. With 7 bases clipped from V and 0 bases from J, the junction kept 6 bases outside the gene matches. Per the germline V gene, CDR1 is MDHEN and CDR2 is SYDVKM. CDR3 amino acids: CASTESGGGAKNIQYF. Here the CDR3 DNA reads TGTGCCAGCACTGAAAGCGGGGGGGGAGCCAAAAACATTCAGTACTTC.

The rearrangement joins TRBV6-5 to TRBJ2-7; D gene unclear. Germline loops: CDR1 MNHEY, CDR2 SVGAGI. Trimming took 8 bases from V and 1 from J, leaving 12 bases between them. The CDR3 extends over 13 amino acids. CDR3 protein: CASRPGISYEQYF. CDR3 DNA sequence: TGTGCCAGCCGGCCAGGAATTTCCTACGAGCAGTACTTC.

The chain employs TRBV13 and TRBJ2-7, with 16 nucleotides matching TRBD2. V shed 1 base and J 7 bases; nucleotides not matched to a gene: 19. The CDR3 extends over 21 amino acids. Germline lookup yields CDR1 PRHDT and CDR2 FYEKMQ (reference sequence). The CDR3 region has the DNA TGTGCCAGCAGCTTAGTCTCTTCTTTGCCGGGACTAGCGGGAGGGCCGGGTGAGCAGTACTTC. It translates to CASSLVSSLPGLAGGPGEQYF.

The V gene is TRBV30, the J gene TRBJ2-3; D possibly corresponds to TRBD2 (5 bases). Looked up from germline, CDR1 is GTSNPN and CDR2 is SVGIG (reference sequence). Between the trimmed V and J ends, which lost 0 bases and 6 bases, there was a span of 13 bases. The CDR3 loop spans 14 amino acids. The CDR3 is CAWSVLVSGDTQYF. Written as DNA, the CDR3 is TGTGCCTGGAGTGTACTAGTGAGTGGGGATACGCAGTATTTT.

This sequence joins TRBV6-6 and TRBJ1-5; D is perhaps TRBD1 (6 bases). CDR1 and CDR2 (germline): MNHNY, SVGAGI (reference sequence). CDR3 length: 15 amino acids. Trimming shortened V by 2 bases and J by 4 bases, and 12 bases separated the two germline ends. The CDR3 is CASSYRDRNNQPQHF. The DNA for the CDR3 is TGTGCCAGCAGTTACCGAGACAGGAATAATCAGCCCCAGCATTTT.

Turning to this clone: A read error may produce the germline difference seen at one junction end. The genes are TRBV5-1 and TRBJ1-1; D is perhaps TRBD1 (5 bases). Germline assignment: CDR1 SGHRS and CDR2 YFSETQ. The CDR3 covers 19 residues. The CDR3 nucleotides read TGCGCCAGCAGCTTCCCTGCGGGGCGGGGAAGTACTTCGAACTCTGAAGCTTTCTTT. Translated: CASSFPAGRGSTSNSEAFF. Based on the CDR3 plus reference TRBV5-1 and TRBJ1-1, the full variable domain is KAGVTQTPRYLIKTRGQQVTLSCSPISGHRSVSWYQQTPGQGLQFLFEYFSETQRNKGNFPGRFSGRQFSNSRSEMNVSTLELGDSALYLCASSFPAGRGSTSNSEAFFGQGTRLTVV.

In its sample, this clone was seen once. The chain recombines TRBV7-9 with TRBJ2-7; 8 positions agree with TRBD1. CDR3 size: 12 residues. V was pared by 4 bases and J by 10 bases, with 6 bases of the junction left unmatched. The germline gives CDR1 SEHNR, CDR2 FQNEAQ (reference sequence). CDR3 region: CASSSGQGPQYF. The DNA of the CDR3 is TGTGCCAGCAGCTCAGGACAGGGCCCCCAGTACTTC.

The V and J genes are TRBV5-4 and TRBJ2-2; 9 nucleotides line up with TRBD2. This CDR3 comprises 15 residues. With V trimmed by 0 bases and J by 3 bases, 0 bases remained unmatched. The germline gives CDR1 SGHNT, CDR2 YYREEE (reference sequence). CDR3 in DNA: TGTGCCAGCAGCTTGGGCGGGAGGGACACCGGGGAGCTGTTTTTT. Translation: CASSLGGRDTGELFF.

The gene calls are TRBV7-8 and TRBJ2-2; D gene unclear. The CDR3 length is 15 residues. Germline assignment: CDR1 SGHVS and CDR2 FQNEAQ. V was pared by 1 base and J by 2 bases, with 8 bases between. For the CDR3, the DNA is TGTGCCAGCAGCTTAGGAAGGCACAACACCGGGGAGCTGTTTTTT. Amino acids: CASSLGRHNTGELFF.